These 20 T cell receptor beta chains originate from one sample sequenced in a study of human T cells and chemical hapten exposure. TCRdb processed the 5' RACE reads anew with MiXCR; each CDR3 protein has one entry. This table has about 80,000 distinct CDR3 sequences, 7.7% appearing once. Total RNA extraction was carried out from unfractionated whole blood. The receptors were gathered from a male donor in good health.

This clonotype was seen many times. The chain employs TRBV7-2 and TRBJ2-1, with unresolved D. CDR1 is SGHTA, CDR2 FQGNSA, per germline. Trimming shortened V by 4 bases and J by 5 bases, and 6 bases separated the two germline ends. The CDR3 consists of 12 residues. The CDR3 region is CASSSLDNEQFF. CDR3 coding DNA: TGTGCCAGCAGCTCCCTGGACAATGAGCAGTTCTTC.

This clonotype came up a few times. This chain joins TRBV4-1 and TRBJ2-2; 7 bases are shared with TRBD2. The J segment lost 2 bases and the V segment lost 1 base, leaving 7 bases of the junction unmatched. Germline CDR1 is MGHRA and CDR2 is YSYEKL. CDR3 length: 17 residues. CDR3: CASSQVSSGVNTGELFF. The CDR3 bases are TGCGCCAGCAGCCAAGTATCCAGCGGGGTTAACACCGGGGAGCTGTTTTTT.

The chain is built from TRBV2 and TRBJ1-1; D is ambiguous. Trimming left V 3 bases short and J 5 bases short, with 13 bases between. The CDR3 runs to 14 residues. CDR1 is SNHLY, CDR2 FYNNEI, per germline. CDR3 sequence: CASSEGFLLTEAFF. CDR3 coding DNA: TGTGCCAGCAGTGAGGGCTTCTTGTTAACTGAAGCTTTCTTT.

CDR3: CASSSTGANYGYTF. The CDR3 DNA reads as TGTGCCAGCAGTTCGACAGGAGCTAACTATGGCTACACCTTC. This chain uses TRBV6-6 with TRBJ1-2, with a weak D call TRBD1 (6 bases). Trimming pared 4 bases from V and 0 bases from J, leaving 9 bases between. CDR3 length: 14 amino acids. CDR1 and CDR2 from the germline V gene are MNHNY and SVGAGI (reference sequence).

There are a few counts of this clonotype. This chain joins TRBV12-3 or TRBV12-4 and TRBJ1-5; TRBD1 is a possible D gene (6 bases). The V end lost 7 bases, the J end lost 6 bases, and 19 bases lay between the germline ends. The CDR3 spans 15 residues. CDR3 DNA: TGTGCCAGCACCCTAGGGGGAGCGTCGGTTCAGCCCCAGCATTTT. Translated: CASTLGGASVQPQHF.

This chain uses TRBV20-1 with TRBJ1-4; D gene ambiguous. V was cut by 5 bases and J by 6 bases, with 7 bases left in between. CDR3 length: 11 amino acids. Germline V gene sequence: CDR1 DFQATT, CDR2 SNEGSKA (reference sequence). CDR3 bases: TGCAGTGCTGAAGAGGATGAAAAACTGTTTTTT. Protein: CSAEEDEKLFF.

In this sample, this clonotype turned up a few times. The rearrangement links TRBV20-1 to TRBJ2-3; 9 bases align to TRBD1. CDR3 length: 18 amino acids. The germline V gene encodes CDR1 DFQATT and CDR2 SNEGSKA (reference sequence). Trimming at V came to 0 bases and at J to 0 bases, leaving 10 bases not matched to a gene. DNA for the CDR3: TGCAGTGCTAGAGAGGGGACAGGGCGCGAAACTAGCACAGATACGCAGTATTTT. Amino acid sequence: CSAREGTGRETSTDTQYF.

This clonotype came up many times. The chain is built from TRBV29-1 and TRBJ2-2; TRBD1 matches at 7 bases. The CDR3 consists of 14 residues. V trimming: 3 bases; J trimming: 0 bases; junction bases outside the gene matches: 1. Germline V CDR1 and CDR2: SQVTM, ANQGSEA. The CDR3 DNA follows: TGCAGCGTTGAGGGGACAGCGAACACCGGGGAGCTGTTTTTT. Protein: CSVEGTANTGELFF.

As for this clonotype: The DNA is omitted, as the CDR3 cannot be located on it reliably, and the CDR3 follows TCRdb's listing. The chain employs TRBV12-3 or TRBV12-4 and TRBJ1-2; the table's D call TRBD1 went unverified against the DNA. The CDR3 is 13 residues long, counting both termini. The CDR3 sequence is CASSFGAGTAVTF.

This clonotype was counted a few times. The chain joins TRBV7-9 to TRBJ2-7; 8 nucleotides agree with TRBD1. V dropped 5 bases and J dropped 2; count of bases not matched to a gene: 8. The CDR3 has 15 amino acids. Germline V gene data show CDR1 as SEHNR and CDR2 as FQNEAQ (reference sequence). CDR3: CASSPGTGATYEQYF. In nucleotides, the CDR3 is TGTGCCAGCAGCCCTGGGACAGGAGCTACCTACGAGCAGTACTTC. The variable domain in full, with the rest retrieved from reference TRBV7-9 and TRBJ2-7, is DTGVSQNPRHKITKRGQNVTFRCDPISEHNRLYWYRQTLGQGPEFLTYFQNEAQLEKSRLLSDRFSAERPKGSFSTLEIQRTEQGDSAMYLCASSPGTGATYEQYFGPGTRLTVT.

This clonotype has ten or more counts. The V call is TRBV5-6, the J call TRBJ2-5; 7 bases align to TRBD2. The CDR3 runs to 16 residues. Trimming cost V 4 bases and J 7 bases; bases outside gene matches: 16. The germline V gene has CDR1 SGHDT and CDR2 YYEEEE. The CDR3 sequence: CASSPTSGAFRWTQYF. Here the CDR3 DNA reads TGTGCCAGCAGCCCGACAAGCGGGGCCTTTCGGTGGACCCAGTACTTC. Filled out from reference TRBV5-6 and TRBJ2-5, the complete variable domain reads DAGVTQSPTHLIKTRGQQVTLRCSPKSGHDTVSWYQQALGQGPQFIFQYYEEEERQRGNFPDRFSGHQFPNYSSELNVNALLLGDSALYLCASSPTSGAFRWTQYFGPGTRLLVL.

This clonotype was counted ten times or more. This chain joins TRBV4-3 and TRBJ1-4; 7 bases match TRBD1. Trimming at V came to 4 bases and at J to 5 bases, leaving 7 bases not matched to a gene. The CDR3 totals 15 residues. From germline, CDR1 is LGHNA and CDR2 YSLEER. This chain's CDR3 is CASSRNQGVNEKLFF. The CDR3 DNA follows: TGCGCCAGCAGCCGAAATCAGGGGGTGAATGAAAAACTGTTTTTT.

The table lists this clonotype with many counts. V is TRBV11-2 and J is TRBJ1-5; D not resolved. The CDR3 has 13 residues. Trimming took 1 base from V and 6 from J, leaving 7 bases between them. The germline CDR1 and CDR2 sequences are SGHAT and FQNNGV. The CDR3 region has the DNA TGTGCCAGCAGCTTAGGCCCAGTTCAGCCCCAGCATTTT. This codes for CASSLGPVQPQHF. The variable domain in full, with the rest retrieved from reference TRBV11-2 and TRBJ1-5, is EAGVAQSPRYKIIEKRQSVAFWCNPISGHATLYWYQQILGQGPKLLIQFQNNGVVDDSQLPKDRFSAERLKGVDSTLKIQPAKLEDSAVYLCASSLGPVQPQHFGDGTRLSIL.

This clonotype came up a few times. The chain has TRBV4-2 and TRBJ2-5; D remains unclear. Germline V gives CDR1 LGHNA, CDR2 YNFKEQ. Trimming took 1 base from V and 6 from J, leaving 12 bases between them. The CDR3 consists of 14 residues. Written as DNA, the CDR3 is TGTGCCAGCAGCCAAGTGAAGGGTCTTAAGACCCAGTACTTC. It specifies CASSQVKGLKTQYF.

Only a few counts were recorded for this clonotype. The V call is TRBV5-1, the J call TRBJ2-3; no clear D gene. The V gene lost 0 bases and the J gene lost 1 base, with 9 bases spanning the gap. CDR1 SGHRS and CDR2 YFSETQ come from the germline V gene. The CDR3 has 15 residues. CDR3 loop: CASSLAWQGTDTQYF. CDR3 nucleotide sequence: TGCGCCAGCAGCTTGGCCTGGCAGGGCACAGATACGCAGTATTTT.

In this sample, this clonotype turned up many times. This sequence joins TRBV7-9 and TRBJ2-3; D gene unclear. The CDR3 length is 12 residues. Germline V gives CDR1 SEHNR, CDR2 FQNEAQ (reference sequence). Trimming stripped 8 bases from V and 2 bases from J, with 8 bases between. The CDR3 loop is CASSSPTDTQYF. The CDR3 DNA follows: TGTGCCAGCTCCTCCCCCACAGATACGCAGTATTTT.

This clonotype was recorded a few times. The chain joins TRBV18 to TRBJ2-3; the match to TRBD2 covers 11 bases. This CDR3 has 16 amino acids. From germline, CDR1 is KGHSH and CDR2 LQKENI. After removal of 3 bases from V and 2 bases from J, the junction contained 4 bases not matched to a gene. CDR3 protein: CASSPLAGGPTDTQYF. The CDR3 coding sequence is TGTGCCAGCTCACCGCTAGCGGGAGGCCCCACAGATACGCAGTATTTT.

This clonotype was counted ten times or more. The genes are TRBV5-5 and TRBJ2-7, with unresolved D. V lost 4 bases, J lost 3 bases, and 11 bases lay in between. The CDR3 has 13 amino acids. Germline V gives CDR1 SGHKS, CDR2 YYEKEE (reference sequence). As DNA, the CDR3 is TGTGCCAGCAGCCTTGCAAGAGGCTACGAGCAGTACTTC. Amino acid sequence: CASSLARGYEQYF. The full variable domain, completed using reference TRBV5-5 and TRBJ2-7, is DAGVTQSPTHLIKTRGQQVTLRCSPISGHKSVSWYQQVLGQGPQFIFQYYEKEERGRGNFPDRFSARQFPNYSSELNVNALLLGDSALYLCASSLARGYEQYFGPGTRLTVT.

The table lists this clonotype with many counts. V gene TRBV5-4 combines with J gene TRBJ2-3, with D tentatively TRBD2 (5 bases). CDR1 and CDR2 (germline): SGHNT, YYREEE (reference sequence). CDR3 length: 15 amino acids. Trimming cost V 2 bases and J 4 bases, with 14 bases left between them. The CDR3 nucleotides are TGTGCCAGCAGCTTAGTGGACCGGCGGGCAGATACGCAGTATTTT. Amino acids: CASSLVDRRADTQYF.

This clonotype came up many times. This rearrangement joins TRBV29-1 to TRBJ2-3, with D maybe TRBD1 (6 bases). Germline lookup yields CDR1 SQVTM and CDR2 ANQGSEA. V was pared by 2 bases and J by 0 bases, with 9 bases between. The length of the CDR3 is 14 residues. CDR3 nucleotides: TGCAGCGTTGAATCAAGGGGGAGCACAGATACGCAGTATTTT. This gives the protein CSVESRGSTDTQYF.